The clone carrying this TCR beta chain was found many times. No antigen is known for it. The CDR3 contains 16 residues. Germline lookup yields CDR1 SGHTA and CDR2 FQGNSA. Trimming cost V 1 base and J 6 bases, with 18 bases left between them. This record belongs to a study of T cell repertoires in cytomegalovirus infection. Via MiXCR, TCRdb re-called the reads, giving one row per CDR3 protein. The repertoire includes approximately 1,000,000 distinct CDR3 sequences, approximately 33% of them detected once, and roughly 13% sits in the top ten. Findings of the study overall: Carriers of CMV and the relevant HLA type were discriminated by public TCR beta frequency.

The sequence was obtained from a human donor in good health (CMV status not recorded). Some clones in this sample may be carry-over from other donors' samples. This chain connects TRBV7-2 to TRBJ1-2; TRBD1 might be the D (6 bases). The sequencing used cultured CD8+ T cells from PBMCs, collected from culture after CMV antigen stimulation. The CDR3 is CASSLGRRTDKDGYTF. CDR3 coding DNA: TGTGCCAGCAGCTTAGGTCGCCGGACAGACAAGGATGGCTACACCTTC.